Reported below is one T cell receptor beta chain. Sequenced by immunoSEQ multiplex PCR; TCRdb stores in-frame clones only, minus some. The table has about 380,000 clones, about 88% seen once. This sample was included in a study of blood T cell repertoires in COVID-19. With 3 bases removed from V and 0 bases from J, the gap between germline ends came to 8 bases. The CDR3 extends over 14 amino acids. Germline CDR1 and CDR2: MGHDK and SYGVNS. The source material was PBMCs or T cells enriched from blood (not recorded which). The receptor's source is a woman aged 18-29 years who had recovered from COVID-19. This rearrangement joins TRBV25-1 to TRBJ1-1, with unresolved D. CDR3 in amino acids: CASSEASMNTEAFF. The CDR3 DNA reads as TGTGCCAGCAGTGAGGCATCGATGAACACTGAAGCTTTCTTT.